This T cell receptor (beta chain) stems from a study of blood T cell repertoires in COVID-19 (dated by TCRdb to between 2020 and 2021). In terms of the full investigation: Collaborator samples came from the United States, Italy and Spain and covered acute and convalescent phases of COVID-19. The material from the prospective study consisted of cDNA or gDNA derived from T cells, B-cell-depleted T cells, or PBMCs. Deeply sampled blood TCRbeta repertoires from subjects exposed to, actively infected with, or recovered from COVID-19 were included in the dataset. The repertoires were released in a freely available public database intended as a resource for research on the immune response to SARS-CoV-2. Samples came from the ongoing ImmuneRACE study (first 160 participants) plus 1,254 subjects from 6 global collaborators. A de-identified subject ID, COVID-19 status, age in years and sex were almost always included in the sample metadata. HLA class I and class II types, where available, came from metadata supplied by the sample provider rather than from assay-based typing.

The CDR3 sequence holds 12 residues, the cysteine and phenylalanine included. The CDR3 DNA has 36 bases and is translated from base 1. The V and J ends are trimmed by 3 bases and 6 bases, leaving 5 bases between them. The germline V gene (reference sequence) sets CDR1 to LNHNV and CDR2 to YYDKDF. About this clone itself: Its antigen remains unidentified. Qualities for individual bases were not recorded, and no much larger clone is one base off.

TCRbeta CDR3 regions were amplified from genomic DNA by means of the immunoSEQ Assay, a bias-controlled multiplex PCR. In the original analysis: The number of nucleated cells in each sample was estimated by amplification of reference gene primers within the assay. To quantify the absolute abundance of each unique TCRbeta CDR3 rearrangement, sequence reads were collapsed and filtered. For each sample, productive Simpson clonality was calculated as the square root of Simpson's diversity index across productive rearrangements. TCRdb provides this immuneACCESS table in a form limited to in-frame rearrangements. Some clones are lacking; in checked studies, under half of them reflect an unresolved V gene, and why the rest are absent is not known. V and J calls plus clone size are reproduced from that table; the DNA served to infer D and trimming. Within this sample are fewer than 250,000 clones, with approximately 84% of them counted one time only. Roughly 3.2% of the sample comes from the top ten.

Enrolling through a virtual design, the prospective study's participants ranged in age from about 18 to 89 years and lived across 20 to 30 United States geographic areas. Cohort assignment in the prospective study relied on participant-reported clinical history from a screening survey and a study questionnaire. For ImmuneRACE Cohort 3, a participant was defined as recovered based on two consecutive negative NP/OP PCR tests, clearance by a healthcare professional, or resolution of symptoms. Each participant in the prospective study had whole blood, serum and a nasopharyngeal or oropharyngeal swab collected by mobile phlebotomists. Over a 2-month period, participants in the prospective study had the option of providing additional blood draws and questionnaires. Before DNA extraction, prospective study blood samples were shipped either frozen or at room temperature. What the work shows at the level of the full study, not this receptor alone: The amount of clinical and demographic metadata varied by source and participant and was provided uncurated.

Material: PBMCs or T cells enriched from blood (not recorded which). The rearrangement combines TRBV15 with TRBJ1-4, with an unclear D gene assignment. This TCR was recovered from a young woman who had recovered from COVID-19. The base sequence is TGTGCCACCAGCAGTTATGATGAAAAACTGTTTTTT. This translates into CATSSYDEKLFF.